Given below is one TCR beta chain in context. PCR amplification relied on 60 Vbeta primers (plus 13 Jbeta primers). Sequencing was performed with immunoSEQ multiplex PCR; in TCRdb, only in-frame clones are kept and a portion is missing. The specimen's table records 130,000 or so clones. The data originate from a study of cytomegalovirus exposure and HLA in healthy donors. Trimming removed 0 bases from V and 5 bases from J; junction bases left unmatched: 1. The CDR3 loop spans 14 amino acids. Germline CDR1 is SGHTS and CDR2 is YDEGEE. The source is a woman in her thirties or forties in good health and CMV-seronegative. Sequencing input: PBMCs. This rearrangement joins TRBV5-8 to TRBJ1-5; 8 positions agree with TRBD1. The DNA of the CDR3 is TGTGCCAGCAGCTTGGGACAGGGGTATCAGCCCCAGCATTTT. Its protein is CASSLGQGYQPQHF. The whole variable domain, filled in from reference TRBV5-8 and TRBJ1-5, reads EAGVTQSPTHLIKTRGQQATLRCSPISGHTSVYWYQQALGLGLQFLLWYDEGEERNRGNFPPRFSGRQFPNYSSELNVNALELEDSALYLCASSLGQGYQPQHFGDGTRLSIL.